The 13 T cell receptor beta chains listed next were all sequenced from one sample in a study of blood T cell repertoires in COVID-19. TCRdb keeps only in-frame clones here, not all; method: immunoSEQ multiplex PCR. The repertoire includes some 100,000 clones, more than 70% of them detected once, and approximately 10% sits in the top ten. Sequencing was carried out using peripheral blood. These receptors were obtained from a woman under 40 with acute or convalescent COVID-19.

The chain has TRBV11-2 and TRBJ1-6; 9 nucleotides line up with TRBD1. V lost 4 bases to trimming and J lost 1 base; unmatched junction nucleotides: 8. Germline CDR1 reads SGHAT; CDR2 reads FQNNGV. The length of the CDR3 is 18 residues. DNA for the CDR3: TGTGCCAGCAGCTCTCGACAGGGGGATGGTTCCTATAATTCACCCCTCCACTTT. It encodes CASSSRQGDGSYNSPLHF.

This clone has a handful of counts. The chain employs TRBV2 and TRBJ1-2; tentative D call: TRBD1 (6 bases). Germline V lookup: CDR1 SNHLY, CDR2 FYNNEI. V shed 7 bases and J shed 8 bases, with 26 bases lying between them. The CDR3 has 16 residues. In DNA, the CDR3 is TGTGCCAGCACGGGGGGCACCGGGATAGCTATCTGGGGCTACACCTTC. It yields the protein CASTGGTGIAIWGYTF.

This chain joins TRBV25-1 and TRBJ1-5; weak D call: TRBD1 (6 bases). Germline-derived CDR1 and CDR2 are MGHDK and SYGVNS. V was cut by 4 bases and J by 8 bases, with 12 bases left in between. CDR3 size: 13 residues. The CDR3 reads CASSAGGVKPQHF. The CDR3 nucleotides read TGTGCCAGCAGTGCGGGGGGCGTAAAGCCCCAGCATTTT.

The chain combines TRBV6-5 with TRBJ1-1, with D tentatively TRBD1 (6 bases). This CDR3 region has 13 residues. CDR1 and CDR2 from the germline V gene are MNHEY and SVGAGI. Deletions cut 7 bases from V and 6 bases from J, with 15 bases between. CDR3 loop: CASMGYRASEAFF. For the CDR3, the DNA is TGTGCCAGCATGGGATACAGGGCATCTGAAGCTTTCTTT.

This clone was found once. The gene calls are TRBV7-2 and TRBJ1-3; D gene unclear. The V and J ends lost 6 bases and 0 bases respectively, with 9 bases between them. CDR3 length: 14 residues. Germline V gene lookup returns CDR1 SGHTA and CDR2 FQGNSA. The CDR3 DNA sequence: TGTGCCAGCAGAGGAGGTACCTCTGGAAACACCATATATTTT. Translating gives CASRGGTSGNTIYF. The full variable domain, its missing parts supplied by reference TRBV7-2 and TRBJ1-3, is GAGVSQSPSNKVTEKGKDVELRCDPISGHTALYWYRQSLGQGLEFLIYFQGNSAPDKSGLPSDRFSAERTGGSVSTLTIQRTQQEDSAVYLCASRGGTSGNTIYFGEGSWLTVV.

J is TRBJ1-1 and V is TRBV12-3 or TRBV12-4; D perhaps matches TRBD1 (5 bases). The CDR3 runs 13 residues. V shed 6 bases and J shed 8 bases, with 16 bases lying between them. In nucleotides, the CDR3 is TGTGCCAGCAGCCGAACAGGTCTTGGAGAAGCTTTCTTT. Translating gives CASSRTGLGEAFF.

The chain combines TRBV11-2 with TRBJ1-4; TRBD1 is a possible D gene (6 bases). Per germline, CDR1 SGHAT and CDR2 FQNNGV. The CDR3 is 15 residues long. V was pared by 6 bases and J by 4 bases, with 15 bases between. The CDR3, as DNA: TGTGCCAGCAGTCTAGACAGGTCGCTTAATGAAAAACTGTTTTTT. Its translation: CASSLDRSLNEKLFF.

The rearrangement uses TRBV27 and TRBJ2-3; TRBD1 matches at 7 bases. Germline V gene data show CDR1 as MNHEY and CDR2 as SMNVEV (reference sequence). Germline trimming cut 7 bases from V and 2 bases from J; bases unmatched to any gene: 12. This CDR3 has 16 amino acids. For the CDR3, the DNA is TGTGCCAGCAATCCACCGGGACAGCCTTCCACAGATACGCAGTATTTT. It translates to CASNPPGQPSTDTQYF.

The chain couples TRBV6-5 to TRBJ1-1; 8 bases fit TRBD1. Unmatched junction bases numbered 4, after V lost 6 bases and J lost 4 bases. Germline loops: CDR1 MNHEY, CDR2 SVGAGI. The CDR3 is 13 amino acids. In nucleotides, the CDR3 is TGTGCCAGCAGGAACACAGGGGGCACTGAAGCTTTCTTT. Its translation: CASRNTGGTEAFF.

CDR3 amino acids: CASSSRLAGKNEQFF. In DNA, the CDR3 is TGTGCCAGCAGTTCTAGGCTAGCGGGGAAAAATGAGCAGTTCTTC. This chain uses TRBV7-6 with TRBJ2-1, with 9 bases identical to TRBD2. CDR1 is SGHVS, CDR2 FNYEAQ, per germline. The CDR3 is made up of 15 amino acids. The trim removed 6 bases at V and 7 bases at J, leaving 10 bases unmatched.

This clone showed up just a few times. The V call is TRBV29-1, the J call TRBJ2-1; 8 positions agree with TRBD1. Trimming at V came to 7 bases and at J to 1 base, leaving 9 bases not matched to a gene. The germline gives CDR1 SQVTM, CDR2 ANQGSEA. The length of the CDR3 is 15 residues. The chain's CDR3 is CSGSGGARSYNEQFF. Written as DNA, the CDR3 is TGCAGCGGGTCAGGGGGCGCTAGGTCCTACAATGAGCAGTTCTTC.

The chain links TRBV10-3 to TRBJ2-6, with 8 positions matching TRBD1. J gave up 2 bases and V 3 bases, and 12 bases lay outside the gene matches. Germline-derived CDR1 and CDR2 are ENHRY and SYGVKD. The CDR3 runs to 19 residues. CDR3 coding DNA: TGTGCCATCAGTGACCGCCGATGGACAGGGTTCACTGGGGCCAACGTCCTGACTTTC. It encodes CAISDRRWTGFTGANVLTF.

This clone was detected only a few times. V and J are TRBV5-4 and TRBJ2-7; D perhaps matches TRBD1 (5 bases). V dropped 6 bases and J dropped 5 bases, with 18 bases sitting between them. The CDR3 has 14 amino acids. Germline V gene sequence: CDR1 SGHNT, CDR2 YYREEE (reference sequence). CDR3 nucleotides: TGTGCCAGCACCCCCGACGGACATCGCAACGAGCAGTACTTC. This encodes CASTPDGHRNEQYF.